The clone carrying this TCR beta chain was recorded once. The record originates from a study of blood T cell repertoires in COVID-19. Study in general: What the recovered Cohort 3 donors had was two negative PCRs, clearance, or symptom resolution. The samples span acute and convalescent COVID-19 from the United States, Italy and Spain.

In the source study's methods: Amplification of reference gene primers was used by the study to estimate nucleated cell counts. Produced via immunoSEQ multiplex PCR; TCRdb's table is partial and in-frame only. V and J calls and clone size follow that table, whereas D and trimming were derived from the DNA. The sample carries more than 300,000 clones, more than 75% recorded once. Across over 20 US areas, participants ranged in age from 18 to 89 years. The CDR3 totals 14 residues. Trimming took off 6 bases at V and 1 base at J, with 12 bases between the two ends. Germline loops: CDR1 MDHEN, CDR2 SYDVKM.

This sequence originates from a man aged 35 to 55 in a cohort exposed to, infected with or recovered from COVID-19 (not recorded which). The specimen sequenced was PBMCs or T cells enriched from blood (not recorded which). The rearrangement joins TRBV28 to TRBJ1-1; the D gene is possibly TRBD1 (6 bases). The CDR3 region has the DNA TGTGCCAGCAGCCAGACAGGCCCGAACACTGAAGCTTTCTTT. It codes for CASSQTGPNTEAFF. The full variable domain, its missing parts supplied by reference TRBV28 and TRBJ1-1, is DVKVTQSSRYLVKRTGEKVFLECVQDMDHENMFWYRQDPGLGLRLIYFSYDVKMKEKGDIPEGYSVSREKKERFSLILESASTNQTSMYLCASSQTGPNTEAFFGQGTRLTVV.